The 26 T cell receptor beta chains below were found in one sample sequenced in a study of blood T cell repertoires in COVID-19. Repertoires were generated with immunoSEQ multiplex PCR, while TCRdb's copy carries only in-frame clones and drops some. This sample has about 69,000 clones, with 60% to 85% found just once. The sequenced material came from peripheral blood. These receptors originate from a man aged 55 to 70 with acute or convalescent COVID-19.

The sample holds a few counts of this clone. The gene calls are TRBV3-1 (or the pseudogene TRBV3-2) and TRBJ2-1, with D tentatively TRBD1 (5 bases). CDR1 is LGHDT, CDR2 YNNKEL, per germline (reference sequence). This CDR3 contains 15 residues. V was pared by 4 bases and J by 2 bases, with 12 bases between. CDR3 DNA sequence: TGTGCCAGCAGCCCTAAAAGACAGACCTACAATGAGCAGTTCTTC. Translated: CASSPKRQTYNEQFF.

The V and J genes are TRBV11-2 and TRBJ1-2, with D possibly matching TRBD1 (6 bases). The CDR3 runs 14 residues. Germline V gene sequence: CDR1 SGHAT, CDR2 FQNNGV. V lost 2 bases to trimming and J lost 3 bases, with 10 bases between them. CDR3 region: CASSLTGKDYGYTF. Here the CDR3 DNA reads TGTGCCAGCAGCTTAACAGGGAAGGACTATGGCTACACCTTC.

The chain combines TRBV5-5 with TRBJ2-7; TRBD1 matches 10 bases. The CDR3 covers 15 residues. V was clipped by 2 bases and J by 2 bases; unmatched bases: 4. CDR1 and CDR2 from the germline V gene are SGHKS and YYEKEE (reference sequence). The CDR3, as DNA: TGTGCCAGCAGCTTTTCTGGACAGGGGGCCTACGAGCAGTACTTC. Residues: CASSFSGQGAYEQYF.

On this clone itself: Other DNA sequences of this sample code for an identical CDR3. The chain employs TRBV19 and TRBJ1-6; perhaps TRBD1 as D (6 bases). The V end was cut by 6 bases, the J end by 7 bases, with 16 bases between. Germline-derived CDR1 and CDR2 are LNHDA and SQIVND (reference sequence). The CDR3 has 15 amino acids. In nucleotides, the CDR3 is TGTGCCAGTAGCAGCCTGACAGGCAGAAATTCACCCCTCCACTTT. Translating gives CASSSLTGRNSPLHF.

The chain uses TRBV2 and TRBJ2-7; possibly TRBD2 for D (5 bases). V was shortened by 2 bases and J by 8 bases, with 7 bases between the two germline ends. Germline V gene data show CDR1 as SNHLY and CDR2 as FYNNEI. CDR3 size: 11 residues. As DNA, the CDR3 is TGTGCCAGCAGTGAATGGACTCAGCAGTACTTC. Translated, it gives CASSEWTQQYF.

This clone showed up just once. The rearrangement joins TRBV5-4 to TRBJ1-1; unclear D gene. Germline V gene sequence: CDR1 SGHNT, CDR2 YYREEE (reference sequence). This CDR3 region has 13 residues. Deletions cut 1 base from V and 8 bases from J, with 12 bases between. As DNA, the CDR3 is TGTGCCAGCAGCTTGTATATGACACCCGAAGCTTTCTTT. It encodes CASSLYMTPEAFF.

The chain employs TRBV25-1 and TRBJ2-5; 8 nucleotides match TRBD2. The CDR3 sequence is 15 residues long. Germline loops: CDR1 MGHDK, CDR2 SYGVNS. J was trimmed by 5 bases and V by 1 base; bases with no gene match: 6. The CDR3, as DNA: TGTGCCAGCAGTGAATCCGGCGGGGGGAAGGAGACCCAGTACTTC. Encoded protein: CASSESGGGKETQYF. The variable domain in full, completed from reference TRBV25-1 and TRBJ2-5, reads EADIYQTPRYLVIGTGKKITLECSQTMGHDKMYWYQQDPGMELHLIHYSYGVNSTEKGDLSSESTVSRIRTEHFPLTLESARPSHTSQYLCASSESGGGKETQYFGPGTRLLVL.

The chain uses TRBV27 and TRBJ2-1; no firm D call. This CDR3 contains 15 residues. V lost 5 bases, J lost 9 bases, and 20 bases lay in between. The germline gives CDR1 MNHEY, CDR2 SMNVEV (reference sequence). The CDR3 region has the DNA TGTGCCAGCAGTCCCCGGAATGCTTTACGGAGTGAGCAGTTCTTC. Translating it yields CASSPRNALRSEQFF.

This clone was counted a few times. The genes are TRBV6-1 and TRBJ1-4, with 10 bases identical to TRBD1. J gave up 7 bases and V 4 bases, and 9 bases lay outside the gene matches. Germline-derived CDR1 and CDR2 are MNHNS and SASEGT. CDR3 length: 16 amino acids. The CDR3 spells CASSVTPGQGSEKLFF. The CDR3, as DNA: TGTGCCAGCAGTGTAACCCCGGGACAGGGGTCTGAAAAACTGTTTTTT.

The J gene is TRBJ2-2, the V gene TRBV15, with TRBD2 identical over 9 bases. The V gene end was trimmed by 1 base and the J gene end by 5 bases; junction bases not matched to a gene: 5. This CDR3 comprises 16 residues. Per germline, CDR1 LNHNV and CDR2 YYDKDF (reference sequence). In DNA, the CDR3 is TGTGCCACCAGCAGAGGAGCGGGGGGCCGGACCGGGGAGCTGTTTTTT. This codes for CATSRGAGGRTGELFF.

This clone was recorded once. The V gene is TRBV5-1, the J gene TRBJ2-5, with D perhaps TRBD2 (6 bases). V lost 4 bases, J lost 4 bases, and 11 bases lay in between. The length of the CDR3 is 13 residues. Per the germline V gene, CDR1 is SGHRS and CDR2 is YFSETQ. Here the CDR3 reads CASSPGTPETQYF. CDR3 bases: TGCGCCAGCAGCCCCGGGACTCCAGAGACCCAGTACTTC.

The chain combines TRBV7-6 with TRBJ1-2, with a tentative D call TRBD1 (5 bases). Germline assignment: CDR1 SGHVS and CDR2 FNYEAQ. Trimming pared 5 bases from V and 2 bases from J, leaving 15 bases between. The CDR3 loop spans 15 amino acids. This CDR3 is CASSPRAGINYGYTF. The CDR3 nucleotides read TGTGCCAGCAGCCCAAGGGCAGGGATCAACTATGGCTACACCTTC.

As regards this clone: At one end the junction does not follow the germline gene, possibly because of a read error. The chain couples TRBV3-1 (or the pseudogene TRBV3-2) to TRBJ1-6; D may be TRBD1 (6 bases). The CDR3 is 14 residues long. Looked up from germline, CDR1 is LGHDT and CDR2 is YNNKEL (reference sequence). The CDR3 nucleotides are TGTGCCGGCAGGTACAGGGCGGACGGGTCACCCCTCCACTTT. Its translation: CAGRYRADGSPLHF.

By share, this clone counts as large. The chain carries TRBV2 and TRBJ1-6, with a possible D match to TRBD1 (6 bases). The ends were cut back, 1 base at V and 2 bases at J, with 12 bases in the middle. The length of the CDR3 is 17 residues. Per the germline V gene, CDR1 is SNHLY and CDR2 is FYNNEI. The CDR3 here is CASSEVGQIAYNSPLHF. The CDR3 coding sequence is TGTGCCAGCAGTGAAGTCGGACAGATCGCCTATAATTCACCCCTCCACTTT.

This chain connects TRBV5-6 to TRBJ1-2; no clear D gene. CDR1 is SGHDT and CDR2 is YYEEEE in the germline V gene. Trimming removed 6 bases at V and 2 bases at J, with 14 bases between. CDR3 length equals 14 residues. CDR3 residues: CASTLRGRNYGYTF. The CDR3 coding sequence is TGTGCCAGCACCCTCCGAGGGCGGAACTATGGCTACACCTTC.

V gene TRBV24-1 combines with J gene TRBJ2-1; 7 nucleotides match TRBD2. CDR3 length: 15 amino acids. Germline CDR1 is KGHDR and CDR2 is SFDVKD. The junction had 5 bases not matched to a gene; V was cut back by 6 bases and J by 1 base. CDR3 protein: CATSPSGVSYNEQFF. The CDR3 nucleotides read TGTGCCACCAGTCCCAGCGGGGTGTCCTACAATGAGCAGTTCTTC.

The chain has TRBV14 and TRBJ1-1; D might be TRBD1 (6 bases). V was pared by 3 bases and J by 1 base, with 15 bases between. The CDR3 extends over 16 amino acids. Germline-derived CDR1 and CDR2 are SGHDN and FVKESK. CDR3 in DNA: TGTGCCAGCAGCCAGGATGCCTACAGGGCGAACACTGAAGCTTTCTTT. As protein: CASSQDAYRANTEAFF.

The CDR3 DNA reads as TGTGCCAGCAGCGTAGGGGCGGGACGGAACTATGGCTACACCTTC. It encodes CASSVGAGRNYGYTF. V gene TRBV9 combines with J gene TRBJ1-2, with D perhaps TRBD1 (5 bases). CDR1 SGDLS and CDR2 YYNGEE come from the germline V gene. CDR3 length: 15 amino acids. The ends were cut back, 0 bases at V and 2 bases at J, with 11 bases in the middle.

The chain carries TRBV24-1 and TRBJ1-4, with unresolved D. V was pared by 12 bases and J by 1 base, with 20 bases between. Per germline, CDR1 KGHDR and CDR2 SFDVKD. This CDR3 has 16 amino acids. Here the CDR3 DNA reads TGTGCCTCCGCCTCCTTCCCGTTCGGAACTAATGAAAAACTGTTTTTT. It translates to CASASFPFGTNEKLFF.

The CDR3 spells CSASHFQRGANNEQFF. The CDR3 coding sequence is TGCAGTGCTAGTCATTTTCAGCGGGGGGCAAACAATGAGCAGTTCTTC. The V gene is TRBV20-1, the J gene TRBJ2-1; 9 bases align to TRBD2. Germline V gene sequence: CDR1 DFQATT, CDR2 SNEGSKA (reference sequence). The V and J ends lost 3 bases and 5 bases, in that order; junction bases with no gene match: 11. This CDR3 is built from 16 residues.

This clone has just one count. The chain combines TRBV7-2 with TRBJ1-5; tentative D call: TRBD1 (5 bases). The V and J ends lost 2 bases and 1 base respectively, with 9 bases between them. The CDR3 has 15 amino acids. Looked up from germline, CDR1 is SGHTA and CDR2 is FQGNSA. The CDR3 region has the DNA TGTGCCAGCAGCTTACAGGGATCAAGCAATCAGCCCCAGCATTTT. Its protein is CASSLQGSSNQPQHF.

The chain is built from TRBV7-9 and TRBJ2-2; 11 nucleotides agree with TRBD2. Germline CDR1 is SEHNR and CDR2 is FQNEAQ (reference sequence). CDR3 length: 17 residues. V lost 5 bases to trimming and J lost 2 bases; unmatched junction nucleotides: 7. Written as DNA, the CDR3 is TGTGCCAGCAGCAGTAATCTAGCGGGGGGAAACACCGGGGAGCTGTTTTTT. This codes for CASSSNLAGGNTGELFF.

The count of this clone is one. This sequence joins TRBV19 and TRBJ2-5, with 10 bases fitting TRBD1. Germline assignment: CDR1 LNHDA and CDR2 SQIVND (reference sequence). Unmatched junction bases numbered 14, after V lost 6 bases and J lost 4 bases. CDR3 length: 17 residues. CDR3 nucleotide sequence: TGTGCCAGTAGATCCCGATCGGGGACAGGGGTGGGAGAGACCCAGTACTTC. This encodes CASRSRSGTGVGETQYF.

J is TRBJ1-6 and V is TRBV9; D uncertain. In germline, CDR1 is SGDLS, CDR2 YYNGEE. The CDR3 contains 15 residues. Trimming took off 4 bases at V and 0 bases at J, with 8 bases between the two ends. CDR3 in amino acids: CASSSHSSYNSPLHF. The CDR3, as DNA: TGTGCCAGCAGCTCCCATAGCTCCTATAATTCACCCCTCCACTTT.

The chain links TRBV3-1 (or the pseudogene TRBV3-2) to TRBJ1-1; D is unclear. This CDR3 is built from 14 residues. Germline V CDR1 and CDR2: LGHDT, YNNKEL (reference sequence). V was shortened by 0 bases and J by 6 bases, with 11 bases between the two germline ends. In DNA form, the CDR3 reads TGTGCCAGCAGCCAAGACAGGTTGATATCTGAAGCTTTCTTT. This sequence encodes CASSQDRLISEAFF.

The chain recombines TRBV2 with TRBJ1-1, with TRBD1 as a possible D gene (6 bases). The CDR3 runs to 12 residues. Deletions cut 8 bases from V and 0 bases from J, with 7 bases between. Germline V gene lookup returns CDR1 SNHLY and CDR2 FYNNEI. The DNA of the CDR3 is TGTGCCAGCCAGGGGATGAACACTGAAGCTTTCTTT. Translating it yields CASQGMNTEAFF.